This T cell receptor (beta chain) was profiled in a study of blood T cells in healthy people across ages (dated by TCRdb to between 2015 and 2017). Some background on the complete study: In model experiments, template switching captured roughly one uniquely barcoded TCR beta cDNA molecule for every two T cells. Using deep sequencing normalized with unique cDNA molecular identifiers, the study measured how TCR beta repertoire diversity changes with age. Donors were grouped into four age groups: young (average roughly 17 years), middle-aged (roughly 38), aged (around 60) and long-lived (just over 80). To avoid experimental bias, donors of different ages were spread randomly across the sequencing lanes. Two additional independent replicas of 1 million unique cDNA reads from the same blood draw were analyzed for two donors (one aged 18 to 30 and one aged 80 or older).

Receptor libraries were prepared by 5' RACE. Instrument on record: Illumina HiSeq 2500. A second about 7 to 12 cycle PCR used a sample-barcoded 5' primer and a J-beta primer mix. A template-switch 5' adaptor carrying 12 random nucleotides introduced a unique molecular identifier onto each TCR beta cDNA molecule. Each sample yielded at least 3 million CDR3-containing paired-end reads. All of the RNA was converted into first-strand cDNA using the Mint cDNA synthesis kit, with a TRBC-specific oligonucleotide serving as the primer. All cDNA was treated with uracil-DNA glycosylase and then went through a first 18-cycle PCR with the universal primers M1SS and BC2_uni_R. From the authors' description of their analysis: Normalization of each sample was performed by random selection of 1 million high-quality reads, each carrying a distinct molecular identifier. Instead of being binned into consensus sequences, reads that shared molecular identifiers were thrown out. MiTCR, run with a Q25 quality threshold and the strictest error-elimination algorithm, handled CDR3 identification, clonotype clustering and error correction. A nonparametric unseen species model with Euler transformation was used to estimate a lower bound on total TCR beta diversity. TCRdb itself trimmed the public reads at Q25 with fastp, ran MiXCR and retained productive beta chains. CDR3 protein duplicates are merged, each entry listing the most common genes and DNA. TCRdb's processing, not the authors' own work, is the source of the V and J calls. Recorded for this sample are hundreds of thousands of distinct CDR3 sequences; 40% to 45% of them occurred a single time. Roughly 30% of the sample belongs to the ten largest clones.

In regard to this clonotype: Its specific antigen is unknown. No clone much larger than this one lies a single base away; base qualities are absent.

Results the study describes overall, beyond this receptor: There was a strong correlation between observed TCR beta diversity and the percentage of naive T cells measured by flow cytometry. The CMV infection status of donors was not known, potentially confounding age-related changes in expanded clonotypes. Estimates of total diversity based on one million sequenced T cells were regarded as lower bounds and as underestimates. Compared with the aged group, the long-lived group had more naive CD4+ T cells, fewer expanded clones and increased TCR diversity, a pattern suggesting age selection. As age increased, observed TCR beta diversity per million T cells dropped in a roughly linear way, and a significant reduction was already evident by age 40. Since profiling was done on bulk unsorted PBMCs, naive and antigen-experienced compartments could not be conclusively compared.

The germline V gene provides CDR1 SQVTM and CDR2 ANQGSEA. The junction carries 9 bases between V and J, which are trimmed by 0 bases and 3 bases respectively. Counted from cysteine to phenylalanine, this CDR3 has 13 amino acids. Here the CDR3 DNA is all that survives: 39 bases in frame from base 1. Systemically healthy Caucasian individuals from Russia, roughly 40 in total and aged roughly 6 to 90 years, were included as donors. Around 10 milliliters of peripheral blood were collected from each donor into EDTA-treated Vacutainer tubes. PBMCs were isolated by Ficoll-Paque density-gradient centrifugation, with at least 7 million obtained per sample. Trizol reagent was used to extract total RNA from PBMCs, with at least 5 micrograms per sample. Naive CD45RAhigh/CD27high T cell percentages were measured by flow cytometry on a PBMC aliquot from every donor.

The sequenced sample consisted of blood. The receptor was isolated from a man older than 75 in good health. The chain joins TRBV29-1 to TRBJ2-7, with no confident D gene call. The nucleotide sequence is TGCAGCGTTGAAGATGAAAAGAACTACGAGCAGTACTTC. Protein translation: CSVEDEKNYEQYF.